This TCR beta chain was sequenced for a study of blood T cell repertoires in COVID-19. At the level of the study: Donors in the United States, Italy and Spain gave samples during acute or convalescent COVID-19.

This clone appeared once. Germline V gene lookup returns CDR1 LGHDT and CDR2 YNNKEL (reference sequence). J was trimmed by 5 bases and V by 1 base; bases with no gene match: 7. This CDR3 has 15 amino acids. In the authors' methods: Researchers report that nucleated cell counts were estimated from reference gene primer amplification. Measured with immunoSEQ multiplex PCR; TCRdb has only the in-frame clones, and not every one. Clonal size and the V and J genes are those of that table, whereas D and trimming came from the DNA. The table shows 71,000 or so clones, with about 79% occurring only once. The sample comprised peripheral blood. V and J are TRBV3-1 (or the pseudogene TRBV3-2) and TRBJ2-5; TRBD1 agrees at 7 bases. This sequence was found in a man aged 65 to 79 with acute or convalescent COVID-19. CDR3 amino acids: CASSQVDRAVETQYF. The CDR3 nucleotides read TGTGCCAGCAGCCAAGTCGACAGGGCTGTGGAGACCCAGTACTTC.